The subject of this entry is one T cell receptor (delta chain). TCRdb's protein sequence differs at residue 12 from the translated DNA; the protein presented here follows the DNA. TCRdb called clones from the reads again using CATT. The sample has more than 14,000 delta-chain clones; around 7% are singletons. This sample was taken from a study of gamma-delta chains in newborns, infants, children. The overall study: Polyclonal expansion of innate γδ T cells after birth follows microbial exposure.

In germline, CDR1 is GEAIGNYY, CDR2 EKD. This CDR3 has 15 amino acids. The source is a child who was a newborn, infant or young child, either healthy, febrile or measles-vaccinated (not recorded which). J is TRDJ2 and V is TRDV2, with 9 bases identical to TRDD3. What was sequenced was blood. The CDR3 here is CACDTVGGYTAHLFF. CDR3 nucleotide sequence: TGTGCCTGTGACACCGTGGGGGGATACACAGCACACCTCTTCTTT.